This T cell receptor beta chain was captured by sequencing in a study of blood T cell repertoires in COVID-19. Overall study: Both acute and convalescent COVID-19 samples were obtained from the United States, Italy and Spain.

The CDR3 has 14 amino acids. Germline CDR1 reads SGHRS; CDR2 reads YFSETQ. V lost 1 base and J 7 bases, leaving 12 bases between the germline ends. Profiled with immunoSEQ multiplex PCR; TCRdb holds only in-frame clones, not every one. The sample holds roughly 380,000 clones, roughly nine tenths seen once. The material sequenced was PBMCs or T cells enriched from blood (not recorded which). The chain uses TRBV5-1 and TRBJ2-1, with D tentatively TRBD1 (6 bases). This sequence originates from a woman in her 30s who had recovered from COVID-19. The CDR3 DNA sequence: TGCGCCAGCAGCTTGCAAGAGAGGGGGAATGAGCAGTTCTTC. It translates to CASSLQERGNEQFF.